The present entry profiles one T cell receptor (beta chain) with its context. The target antigen is unknown. A single-stranded UMI oligo with SP2 sequence was ligated to cDNA 3' ends. An equimolar mix of RC1.1 and RC1.2 primed the beta chain across TRBC1 and TRBC2. TCRdb re-called the UMI-ligation and nested PCR reads with MiXCR, one entry per CDR3 protein. The data show fewer than 50,000 distinct CDR3 sequences, roughly 12% seen once. The data were taken from a study of quantifying T cell responses using KT2 cells. For the study at large: Reverse transcription used primers in the TCR alpha and beta constant regions.

Germline V gene data show CDR1 as MDHEN and CDR2 as SYDVKM. V shed 1 base and J 10 bases; nucleotides not matched to a gene: 9. The CDR3 is made up of 15 amino acids. KT2 cells were mixed with fixed PBMC numbers at varying ratios. Broader study findings: Very high KT2 spike-in numbers caused saturation in KT2 sequence detection.

What was sequenced was PBMCs spiked with cells of the T cell clone KT2. The TCR sequence derives from a human donor. The chain uses TRBV28 and TRBJ2-1; the match to TRBD2 covers 8 bases. The CDR3 reads CASSLSGWERGEQFF. Here the CDR3 DNA reads TGTGCCAGCAGTTTATCGGGGTGGGAGCGGGGGGAGCAGTTCTTC.